The 28 T cell receptor beta chains in this list originate from one sample, sequenced in a study of blood T cell repertoires in COVID-19. Clones were read by immunoSEQ multiplex PCR, and TCRdb kept only the in-frame ones, dropping some. The repertoire holds tens of thousands of clones, around 84% seen once, with approximately 6% in the top ten. Material: peripheral blood. Receptor source: a human donor in a cohort sampled during active or convalescent COVID-19.

The rearrangement joins TRBV5-1 to TRBJ1-1; TRBD1 aligns across 7 bases. J gave up 1 base and V 0 bases, and 3 bases lay outside the gene matches. Germline values: CDR1 SGHRS, CDR2 YFSETQ. This CDR3 has 15 amino acids. CDR3 loop: CASSLDRGANTEAFF. For the CDR3, the DNA is TGCGCCAGCAGCTTGGACAGGGGCGCGAACACTGAAGCTTTCTTT.

The chain carries TRBV18 and TRBJ2-1; possible D gene TRBD2, 5 bases. The CDR3 totals 14 residues. The germline V and J ends were trimmed by 1 base and 5 bases, with 9 bases remaining between them. Germline V gene data show CDR1 as KGHSH and CDR2 as LQKENI. The CDR3 DNA follows: TGTGCCAGCTCACCACGGACGGGAAACAATGAGCAGTTCTTC. Its translation: CASSPRTGNNEQFF.

The sample holds a few counts of this clone. The gene calls are TRBV19 and TRBJ2-1; 14 nucleotides line up with TRBD2. Germline V gene sequence: CDR1 LNHDA, CDR2 SQIVND (reference sequence). Trimming took 5 bases from V and 10 from J; bases not matched to a gene: 10. CDR3 length equals 16 residues. For the CDR3, the DNA is TGTGCCAGTAGTCCCCACCGGACTAGCGGGGGGCTGGAGCAGTTCTTC. Translated, it gives CASSPHRTSGGLEQFF.

This chain connects TRBV2 to TRBJ1-2; 7 positions agree with TRBD1. Germline CDR1 reads SNHLY; CDR2 reads FYNNEI. V was pared by 7 bases and J by 12 bases, with 20 bases of the junction left unmatched. The CDR3 is 15 amino acids. The CDR3 reads CASTLAGTVFSGDTF. The CDR3 nucleotides are TGTGCCAGCACTCTTGCCGGGACAGTGTTTTCAGGCGACACCTTC.

This clone was detected a few times. The rearrangement links TRBV11-3 to TRBJ2-1, with a weak D call TRBD1 (5 bases). This CDR3 has 13 amino acids. Germline values: CDR1 SGHNT, CDR2 YENEEA. V lost 0 bases and J lost 10, with 10 bases in between. The CDR3 DNA sequence: TGTGCCAGCAGCTTAGAAGGGGCCGGCGAGCAGTTCTTC. This translates into CASSLEGAGEQFF.

This chain joins TRBV2 and TRBJ2-2; 7 bases map to TRBD1. The CDR3 totals 16 residues. Germline lookup yields CDR1 SNHLY and CDR2 FYNNEI. Germline trimming cut 6 bases from V and 2 bases from J; bases unmatched to any gene: 9. The CDR3 DNA reads as TGTGCCAGCAGCCCCGCTACAGGGGCTAACACCGGGGAGCTGTTTTTT. Translation: CASSPATGANTGELFF.

The V and J genes are TRBV19 and TRBJ1-2; D ambiguous. Per germline, CDR1 LNHDA and CDR2 SQIVND (reference sequence). The V and J ends lost 7 bases and 0 bases respectively, with 18 bases between them. This CDR3 comprises 16 residues. The CDR3: CASNGARLGANYGYTF. CDR3 nucleotides: TGTGCCAGTAATGGAGCCAGGCTCGGGGCTAACTATGGCTACACCTTC. Filled out from reference TRBV19 and TRBJ1-2, the complete variable domain reads DGGITQSPKYLFRKEGQNVTLSCEQNLNHDAMYWYRQDPGQGLRLIYYSQIVNDFQKGDIAEGYSVSREKKESFPLTVTSAQKNPTAFYLCASNGARLGANYGYTFGSGTRLTVV.

V is TRBV4-1 and J is TRBJ1-2; tentative D call: TRBD1 (6 bases). CDR1 MGHRA and CDR2 YSYEKL come from the germline V gene. There are 18 residues in the CDR3. V was pared by 0 bases and J by 5 bases, with 22 bases between. CDR3 nucleotides: TGCGCCAGCAGCCAAGATTTGGCCAGGGGCCGCAAAGGGTATGGCTACACCTTC. It encodes CASSQDLARGRKGYGYTF.

The CDR3 is CATSDFPGGAIPYGYTF. CDR3 bases: TGTGCCACCAGTGATTTCCCAGGGGGCGCAATCCCTTATGGCTACACCTTC. This chain links TRBV24-1 with TRBJ1-2, with 8 bases aligning to TRBD1. The CDR3 consists of 17 residues. Germline V lookup: CDR1 KGHDR, CDR2 SFDVKD. Trimming at V came to 1 base and at J to 5 bases, leaving 11 bases not matched to a gene.

The rearrangement links TRBV6-4 to TRBJ2-1, with a weak D call TRBD2 (7 bases). V was pared by 0 bases and J by 4 bases, with 19 bases between. The V gene's germline CDR1 is MRHNA and CDR2 SNTAGT. This CDR3 has 18 amino acids. The CDR3 region is CASSDSPSRGGHYNEQFF. The CDR3, as DNA: TGTGCCAGCAGTGACTCCCCGTCGCGCGGGGGACATTACAATGAGCAGTTCTTC.

This clone was observed once. The rearrangement uses TRBV19 and TRBJ1-1; D call uncertain. The CDR3 has 15 amino acids. Looked up from germline, CDR1 is LNHDA and CDR2 is SQIVND (reference sequence). The V end was cut by 7 bases, the J end by 6 bases, with 21 bases between. The CDR3 DNA follows: TGTGCCAGTAACAATAATGTGGGCAGGTCCCCTGAAGCTTTCTTT. Its translation is CASNNNVGRSPEAFF.

Many counts were recorded for this clone. The V gene is TRBV5-4, the J gene TRBJ1-5, with D uncertain. Trimming cost V 4 bases and J 5 bases, with 7 bases left between them. CDR1 is SGHNT and CDR2 is YYREEE in the germline V gene (reference sequence). There are 12 residues in the CDR3. CDR3 in amino acids: CASSLLDQPQHF. The CDR3 DNA reads as TGTGCCAGCAGCCTACTTGATCAGCCCCAGCATTTT.

V and J are TRBV6-5 and TRBJ1-5, with unresolved D. This CDR3 has 13 residues. The germline V gene has CDR1 MNHEY and CDR2 SVGAGI. With 5 bases removed from V and 0 bases from J, the gap between germline ends came to 5 bases. The CDR3 bases are TGTGCCAGCAGTCCAAATAGCAATCAGCCCCAGCATTTT. Encoded protein: CASSPNSNQPQHF.

This clone occurred once. This chain uses TRBV7-2 with TRBJ1-1, with TRBD1 identical over 8 bases. The CDR3 has 16 amino acids. Germline assignment: CDR1 SGHTA and CDR2 FQGNSA. The J segment lost 0 bases and the V segment lost 4 bases, leaving 7 bases of the junction unmatched. The CDR3 is CASSSGQAIVNTEAFF. The CDR3 DNA is TGTGCCAGCAGCTCGGGACAGGCTATAGTGAACACTGAAGCTTTCTTT.

The chain combines TRBV6-5 with TRBJ1-6; 7 bases map to TRBD1. CDR1 is MNHEY, CDR2 SVGAGI, per germline. Unmatched junction bases numbered 6, after V lost 4 bases and J lost 3 bases. This CDR3 contains 16 residues. Here the CDR3 reads CASSFSGTVYNSPLHF. CDR3 DNA sequence: TGTGCCAGCAGTTTCTCCGGGACAGTCTATAATTCACCCCTCCACTTT.

The chain links TRBV3-1 (or the pseudogene TRBV3-2) to TRBJ2-5, with 8 bases matching TRBD2. The CDR3 loop spans 14 amino acids. Losses at the gene ends were 3 bases for V and 5 bases for J; bases not matched to a gene: 5. Germline V gene data show CDR1 as LGHDT and CDR2 as YNNKEL (reference sequence). As DNA, the CDR3 is TGTGCCAGCAGCCACAGCGGGGGCGGGGAGACCCAGTACTTC. Translated, it gives CASSHSGGGETQYF.

This clone was seen a handful of times. The chain recombines TRBV20-1 with TRBJ1-4; D gene ambiguous. The CDR3 runs 15 residues. Germline loops: CDR1 DFQATT, CDR2 SNEGSKA (reference sequence). The V end was cut by 3 bases, the J end by 1 base, with 12 bases between. Here the CDR3 reads CSASAGLRTNEKLFF. The CDR3 DNA reads as TGCAGTGCTAGTGCGGGGTTGAGAACTAATGAAAAACTGTTTTTT.

The chain combines TRBV7-3 with TRBJ2-7, with D perhaps matching TRBD2 (6 bases). With 1 base removed from V and 3 bases from J, the gap between germline ends came to 7 bases. The CDR3 is made up of 13 amino acids. Germline values: CDR1 SGHTA, CDR2 FQGTGA. The CDR3 is CASSLMGGYEQYF. As DNA, the CDR3 is TGTGCCAGCAGCTTAATGGGGGGCTACGAGCAGTACTTC. Full variable domain (outside the CDR3, taken from reference TRBV7-3 and TRBJ2-7): GAGVSQTPSNKVTEKGKYVELRCDPISGHTALYWYRQSLGQGPEFLIYFQGTGAADDSGLPNDRFFAVRPEGSVSTLKIQRTERGDSAVYLCASSLMGGYEQYFGPGTRLTVT.

The chain links TRBV7-8 to TRBJ2-7, with 11 bases fitting TRBD2. The length of the CDR3 is 14 residues. With 5 bases clipped from V and 2 bases from J, the junction kept 2 bases outside the gene matches. Germline V CDR1 and CDR2: SGHVS, FQNEAQ. This chain's CDR3 is CASSHSGGAYEQYF. The CDR3 nucleotides read TGTGCCAGCAGCCATAGCGGGGGGGCCTACGAGCAGTACTTC.

The gene calls are TRBV7-2 and TRBJ1-1; D possibly corresponds to TRBD1 (5 bases). This CDR3 spans 13 amino acids. Germline V CDR1 and CDR2: SGHTA, FQGNSA. V was pared by 5 bases and J by 4 bases, with 11 bases between. CDR3: CASSRSGGTEAFF. The CDR3 nucleotides read TGTGCCAGCAGCCGTTCCGGGGGCACTGAAGCTTTCTTT.

As DNA, the CDR3 is TGTGCCAGCAGCTTGGGGGGACAGTTCGGCTCTGGAAACACCATATATTTT. Its translation is CASSLGGQFGSGNTIYF. V and J are TRBV5-5 and TRBJ1-3; 7 nucleotides match TRBD1. The CDR3 contains 17 residues. Per the germline V gene, CDR1 is SGHKS and CDR2 is YYEKEE (reference sequence). V gave up 0 bases and J gave up 0 bases; unmatched junction bases: 6.

V gene TRBV5-6 combines with J gene TRBJ1-6; TRBD1 matches at 8 bases. V lost 3 bases to trimming and J lost 9 bases; unmatched junction nucleotides: 2. CDR1 is SGHDT, CDR2 YYEEEE, per germline. The CDR3 is made up of 13 amino acids. This CDR3 reads CASSYDRGSPLHF. The CDR3 nucleotides read TGTGCCAGCAGCTACGACAGGGGTTCACCCCTCCACTTT.

The chain links TRBV10-3 to TRBJ1-1, with 9 bases identical to TRBD1. V was pared by 5 bases and J by 6 bases, with 7 bases of the junction left unmatched. Per germline, CDR1 ENHRY and CDR2 SYGVKD. This CDR3 is built from 14 residues. CDR3 in amino acids: CAISSGTGTAEAFF. The CDR3 DNA follows: TGTGCCATCAGTTCCGGGACAGGGACCGCTGAAGCTTTCTTT.

This clone was recorded a few times. The chain joins TRBV18 to TRBJ2-7, with TRBD1 matching over 7 bases. The CDR3 runs 16 residues. Germline CDR1 and CDR2: KGHSH and LQKENI. V shed 4 bases and J 3 bases; nucleotides not matched to a gene: 12. The CDR3 sequence is CASSLTGTESYYEQYF. The CDR3 DNA is TGTGCCAGCTCACTCACCGGGACAGAGTCCTACTACGAGCAGTACTTC.

The V gene is TRBV10-3, the J gene TRBJ1-1; 8 nucleotides agree with TRBD1. The CDR3 is 15 residues long. The germline gives CDR1 ENHRY, CDR2 SYGVKD. V gave up 6 bases and J gave up 0 bases; unmatched junction bases: 6. CDR3 bases: TGTGCCATCAGGGGACAGGCTATCATGAACACTGAAGCTTTCTTT. It specifies CAIRGQAIMNTEAFF.

This chain links TRBV5-1 with TRBJ2-1; 8 positions match TRBD2. The germline CDR1 and CDR2 sequences are SGHRS and YFSETQ. This CDR3 comprises 13 residues. The V and J ends lost 4 bases and 7 bases, in that order; junction bases with no gene match: 4. This chain's CDR3 is CASSAGGSNEQFF. The DNA for the CDR3 is TGCGCCAGCAGCGCGGGGGGTTCGAATGAGCAGTTCTTC.

The J gene is TRBJ1-1, the V gene TRBV5-5; 7 bases agree with TRBD1. CDR1 SGHKS and CDR2 YYEKEE come from the germline V gene (reference sequence). This CDR3 comprises 16 residues. J was trimmed by 4 bases and V by 0 bases; bases with no gene match: 9. CDR3 sequence reads: CASSLGRTGVATEAFF. The CDR3 DNA reads as TGTGCCAGCAGCTTGGGGCGAACAGGGGTGGCCACTGAAGCTTTCTTT.

This clone was counted between two and nine times. V gene TRBV11-2 combines with J gene TRBJ1-5; TRBD1 might be the D (5 bases). The germline V gene has CDR1 SGHAT and CDR2 FQNNGV. V dropped 2 bases and J dropped 7 bases, with 12 bases sitting between them. This CDR3 has 14 residues. The CDR3 DNA is TGTGCCAGCAGCTTAAACAGGCAGGGCCAGCCCCAGCATTTT. It translates to CASSLNRQGQPQHF.